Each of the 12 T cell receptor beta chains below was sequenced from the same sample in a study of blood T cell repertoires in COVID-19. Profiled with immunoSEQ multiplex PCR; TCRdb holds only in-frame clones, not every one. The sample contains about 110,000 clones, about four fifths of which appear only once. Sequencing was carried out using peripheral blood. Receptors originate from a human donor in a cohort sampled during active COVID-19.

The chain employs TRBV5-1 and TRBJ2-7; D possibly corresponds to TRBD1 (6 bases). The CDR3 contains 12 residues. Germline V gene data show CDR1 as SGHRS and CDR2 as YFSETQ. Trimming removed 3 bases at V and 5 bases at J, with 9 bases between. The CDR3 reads CASSWGRDEQYF. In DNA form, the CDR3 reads TGCGCCAGCAGCTGGGGGCGGGACGAGCAGTACTTC.

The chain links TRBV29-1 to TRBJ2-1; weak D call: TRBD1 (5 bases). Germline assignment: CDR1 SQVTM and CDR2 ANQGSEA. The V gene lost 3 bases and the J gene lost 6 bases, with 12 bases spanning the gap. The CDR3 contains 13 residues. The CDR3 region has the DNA TGCAGCGTTGAGGGGCAGGGCGGCAATGAGCAGTTCTTC. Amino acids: CSVEGQGGNEQFF.

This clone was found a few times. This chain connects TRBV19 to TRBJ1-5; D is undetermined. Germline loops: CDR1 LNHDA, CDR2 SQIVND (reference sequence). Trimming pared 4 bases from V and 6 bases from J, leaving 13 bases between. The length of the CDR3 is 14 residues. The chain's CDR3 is CASSTGLGAQPQHF. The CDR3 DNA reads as TGTGCCAGTAGTACCGGACTGGGAGCTCAGCCCCAGCATTTT.

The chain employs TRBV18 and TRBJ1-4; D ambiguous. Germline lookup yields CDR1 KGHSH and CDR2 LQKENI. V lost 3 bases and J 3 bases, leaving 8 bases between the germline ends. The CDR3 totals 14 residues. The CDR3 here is CASSPRLPNEKLFF. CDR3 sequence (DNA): TGTGCCAGCTCACCCAGGTTGCCTAATGAAAAACTGTTTTTT.

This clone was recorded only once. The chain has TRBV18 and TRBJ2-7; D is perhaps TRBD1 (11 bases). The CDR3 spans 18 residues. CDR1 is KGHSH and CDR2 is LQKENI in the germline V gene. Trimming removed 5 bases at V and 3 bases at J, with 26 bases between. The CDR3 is CASSSGQGASGSIYEQYF. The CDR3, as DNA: TGTGCCAGCTCATCCGGACAGGGGGCTAGCGGGAGTATCTACGAGCAGTACTTC.

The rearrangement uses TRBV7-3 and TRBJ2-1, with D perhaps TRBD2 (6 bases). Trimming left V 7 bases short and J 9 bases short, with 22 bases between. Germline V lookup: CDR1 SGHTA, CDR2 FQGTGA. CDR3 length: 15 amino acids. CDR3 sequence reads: CASTLGPGVVAEQFF. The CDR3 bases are TGTGCCAGCACCTTGGGGCCGGGAGTAGTGGCTGAGCAGTTCTTC.

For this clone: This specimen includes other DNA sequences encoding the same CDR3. CDR3 nucleotide sequence: TGTGCCAGCAGTTTTTCAGGGAGGTACGAGCAGTACTTC. This translates into CASSFSGRYEQYF. V and J are TRBV28 and TRBJ2-7; possible D gene TRBD2, 6 bases. Trimming stripped 3 bases from V and 4 bases from J, with 10 bases between. This CDR3 contains 13 residues. Germline loops: CDR1 MDHEN, CDR2 SYDVKM.

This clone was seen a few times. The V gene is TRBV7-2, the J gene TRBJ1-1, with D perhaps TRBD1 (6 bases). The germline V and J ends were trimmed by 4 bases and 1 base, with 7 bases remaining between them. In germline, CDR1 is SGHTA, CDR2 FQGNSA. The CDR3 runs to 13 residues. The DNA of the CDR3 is TGTGCCAGCAGCTGGGGACAGAACACTGAAGCTTTCTTT. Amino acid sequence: CASSWGQNTEAFF.

In DNA, the CDR3 is TGCAGTGCTAGTCTCGCAGGGATCTATGGCTACACCTTC. It codes for CSASLAGIYGYTF. The chain has TRBV20-1 and TRBJ1-2; weak D call: TRBD1 (5 bases). Trimming took off 3 bases at V and 4 bases at J, with 12 bases between the two ends. Germline V gives CDR1 DFQATT, CDR2 SNEGSKA (reference sequence). This CDR3 has 13 residues.

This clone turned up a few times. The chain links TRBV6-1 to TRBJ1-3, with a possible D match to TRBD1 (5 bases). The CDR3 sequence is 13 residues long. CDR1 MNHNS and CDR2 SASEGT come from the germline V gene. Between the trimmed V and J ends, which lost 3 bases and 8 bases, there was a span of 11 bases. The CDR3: CASSEDINYTIYF. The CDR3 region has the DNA TGTGCCAGCAGTGAGGACATAAACTACACCATATATTTT.

CDR3 amino acids: CASSLGRSRDYNEQFF. Written as DNA, the CDR3 is TGTGCCAGCAGCTTAGGTCGGTCGCGAGACTACAATGAGCAGTTCTTC. The gene calls are TRBV7-6 and TRBJ2-1; D gene unclear. V lost 1 base and J 3 bases, leaving 13 bases between the germline ends. This CDR3 has 16 residues. Germline V lookup: CDR1 SGHVS, CDR2 FNYEAQ. The full variable domain, completed using reference TRBV7-6 and TRBJ2-1, is GAGVSQSPRYKVTKRGQDVALRCDPISGHVSLYWYRQALGQGPEFLTYFNYEAQQDKSGLPNDRFSAERPEGSISTLTIQRTEQRDSAMYRCASSLGRSRDYNEQFFGPGTRLTVL.

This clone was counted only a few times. The CDR3 nucleotides are TGTGCCAGCAGCCAAGCACTAGGCCCAAGTTATGAGCAGTTCTTC. Translation gives CASSQALGPSYEQFF. The chain combines TRBV14 with TRBJ2-1; D is perhaps TRBD2 (5 bases). V was clipped by 1 base and J by 8 bases, with 15 bases between them. The CDR3 loop spans 15 amino acids. Germline V gene lookup returns CDR1 SGHDN and CDR2 FVKESK.